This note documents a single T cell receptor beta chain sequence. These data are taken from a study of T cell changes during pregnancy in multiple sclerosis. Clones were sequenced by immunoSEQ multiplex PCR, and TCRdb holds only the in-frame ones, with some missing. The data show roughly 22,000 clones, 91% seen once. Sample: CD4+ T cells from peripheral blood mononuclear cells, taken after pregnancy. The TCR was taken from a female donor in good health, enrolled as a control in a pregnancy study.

The CDR3 bases are TGTGCCGTTCACAGGGCCGATATGGGGGGCTACACCTTC. Translating gives CAVHRADMGGYTF. The rearrangement joins TRBV30 to TRBJ1-2, with D tentatively TRBD1 (6 bases). V shed 8 bases and J shed 8 bases, with 21 bases lying between them. CDR3 size: 13 residues. Germline V gene data show CDR1 as GTSNPN and CDR2 as SVGIG (reference sequence).